This TCR beta chain was recorded in a study of cytomegalovirus exposure and HLA in healthy donors. Whole-study results and caveats: An ancestry cluster, one associated with Asian ancestry, reportedly showed fewer N-insertions than the approximately 720-donor mean in a later analysis. The authors later linked a missense DCLRE1C variant to TCR beta V- and J-gene trimming.

The V end lost 0 bases, the J end lost 1 base, and 9 bases lay between the germline ends. Per the germline V gene, CDR1 is ENHRY and CDR2 is SYGVKD. The CDR3 has 15 residues. The study ran its PCR with 60 Vbeta and 13 Jbeta primers. Method: immunoSEQ multiplex PCR; TCRdb's copy keeps in-frame clones and lacks some. This sample has approximately 170,000 clones, with approximately 84% found just once. For this clone: Antigen: not known.

The TCR sequence derives from a woman in her forties or fifties in good health and CMV-seropositive. J is TRBJ1-1 and V is TRBV10-3; D remains unclear. Source material: PBMCs. The CDR3 sequence: CAISESTGGNTEAFF. In DNA, the CDR3 is TGTGCCATCAGTGAGTCGACGGGTGGGAACACTGAAGCTTTCTTT.